The clone carrying this T cell receptor (beta chain) is a singleton in its sample. Its antigen is not identified. The sample is drawn from a study of PD-1 blockade in classical Hodgkin lymphoma. As for the study in general: Every 2 weeks, patients had 3 mg/kg nivolumab intravenously. Study conclusions and caveats: Individuals initiating nivolumab under 1 year after ASCT were excluded.

Profiling relied on immunoSEQ multiplex PCR, and the TCRdb table lists in-frame clones only, not all of them. The sample shows about 150,000 clones, under 85% of them seen only once. The ends lost 5 bases at V and 5 bases at J; junction bases unmatched: 8. Germline CDR1 is SGHTA and CDR2 is FQGTGA. CDR3 length equals 15 residues. Each patient relapsed following autologous stem cell transplantation, and prior brentuximab vedotin exposure differed. The chain employs TRBV7-3 and TRBJ2-7; 11 bases line up with TRBD2. This sample comprised peripheral blood mononuclear cells (PBMCs), obtained before the second cycle of nivolumab. This sequence was found in a human donor with classical Hodgkin lymphoma. CDR3 loop: CASSRASGRNDEQYF. The DNA for the CDR3 is TGTGCCAGCAGCCGTGCTAGCGGGAGGAACGACGAGCAGTACTTC.